This TCR beta chain was retrieved from a study of cytomegalovirus exposure and HLA in healthy donors. The PCR ran on 60 Vbeta and 13 Jbeta primers. Clones were sequenced by immunoSEQ multiplex PCR, and TCRdb holds only the in-frame ones, with some missing. Of 150,000 to 200,000 clones in the sample, around a tenth were seen once. In this sample, this clone turned up a few times. Germline lookup yields CDR1 WNHNN and CDR2 SYGVQD (reference sequence). Between the trimmed V and J ends, which lost 9 bases and 0 bases, there was a span of 12 bases. The CDR3 is 13 residues long. Sequencing input: PBMCs. V usage is TRBV10-1 and J usage is TRBJ2-7; TRBD1 is a possible D gene (6 bases). The TCR originated in a woman aged 25 to 39 in good health and CMV-seropositive. CDR3 in DNA: TGCGCCAGAATAAAGGACAGCTCCTACGAGCAGTACTTC. This sequence encodes CARIKDSSYEQYF.